The following is a TCR beta chain sequence with its context. Profiling relied on immunoSEQ multiplex PCR, and the TCRdb table lists in-frame clones only, not all of them. Seen here are approximately 82,000 clones, roughly 92% observed once, and the top ten hold about 0.61%. The entry originates in a study of OX40 agonist ivuxolimab in advanced cancers. The sequences come from CD4+ or CD8+ T cells sorted from blood, collected in a trial of the OX40 agonist ivuxolimab. This clonotype originated in an adult with an advanced solid tumor such as melanoma, head and neck, liver or kidney cancer.

In DNA form, the CDR3 reads TGTGCCAGTAGTACGGGACAGGGGGCATACGAGCAGTACTTC. Protein: CASSTGQGAYEQYF. The rearrangement uses TRBV19 and TRBJ2-7; 12 nucleotides line up with TRBD1. The CDR3 loop spans 14 amino acids. V shed 4 bases, J shed 4 bases, and the junction held 2 bases outside the gene matches. Germline V gene lookup returns CDR1 LNHDA and CDR2 SQIVND (reference sequence).